These 26 T cell receptor beta chains were sequenced from one sample in a study of blood T cell repertoires in COVID-19. Libraries were prepared by immunoSEQ multiplex PCR; TCRdb keeps only in-frame clonotypes and omits some of them. The repertoire holds hundreds of thousands of clones, with around 87% as singletons. Source material: peripheral blood. Every receptor here comes from a woman aged 60-75 years with COVID-19, enrolled during active disease.

The rearrangement uses TRBV18 and TRBJ2-1; 14 bases match TRBD2. Germline V lookup: CDR1 KGHSH, CDR2 LQKENI. The CDR3 is made up of 19 amino acids. V dropped 6 bases and J dropped 0; count of bases not matched to a gene: 10. CDR3 residues: CASSRVTSGGGSSYNEQFF. The CDR3 coding sequence is TGTGCCAGCTCGAGAGTGACTAGCGGGGGGGGTAGCTCCTACAATGAGCAGTTCTTC. The full variable domain, completed using reference TRBV18 and TRBJ2-1, is NAGVMQNPRHLVRRRGQEARLRCSPMKGHSHVYWYRQLPEEGLKFMVYLQKENIIDESGMPKERFSAEFPKEGPSILRIQQVVRGDSAAYFCASSRVTSGGGSSYNEQFFGPGTRLTVL.

This sequence joins TRBV9 and TRBJ1-3; the D is unclear. Germline CDR1 reads SGDLS; CDR2 reads YYNGEE. This CDR3 has 16 amino acids. V was clipped by 3 bases and J by 0 bases, with 13 bases between them. The CDR3: CASSGPGYFSGNTIYF. Written as DNA, the CDR3 is TGTGCCAGCAGCGGACCGGGGTATTTCTCTGGAAACACCATATATTTT.

The chain combines TRBV12-5 with TRBJ1-5; TRBD1 matches 7 bases. V lost 2 bases to trimming and J lost 0 bases; unmatched junction nucleotides: 16. Germline lookup yields CDR1 LGHNT and CDR2 FRNRAP. The CDR3 has 20 residues. The CDR3: CASGLPQTGWAKNSNQPQHF. DNA for the CDR3: TGTGCTAGTGGTTTGCCCCAGACAGGGTGGGCGAAAAATAGCAATCAGCCCCAGCATTTT. The full variable domain, with the rest looked up from reference TRBV12-5 and TRBJ1-5, is DARVTQTPRHKVTEMGQEVTMRCQPILGHNTVFWYRQTMMQGLELLAYFRNRAPLDDSGMPKDRFSAEMPDATLATLKIQPSEPRDSAVYFCASGLPQTGWAKNSNQPQHFGDGTRLSIL.

The J gene is TRBJ2-7, the V gene TRBV11-2; the match to TRBD2 covers 10 bases. With V trimmed by 5 bases and J by 2 bases, 9 bases remained unmatched. Germline CDR1 is SGHAT and CDR2 is FQNNGV. The CDR3 length is 16 residues. The CDR3 loop reads CASSRGGLAYPYEQYF. Written as DNA, the CDR3 is TGTGCCAGCAGCCGGGGGGGACTAGCGTATCCCTACGAGCAGTACTTC.

V gene TRBV24-1 combines with J gene TRBJ2-7; D is unclear. From germline, CDR1 is KGHDR and CDR2 SFDVKD. The CDR3 runs to 13 residues. Trimming removed 3 bases at V and 6 bases at J, with 11 bases between. The DNA for the CDR3 is TGTGCCACCAGTGATCTGGGCCGCCGCGAGCAGTACTTC. Translating it yields CATSDLGRREQYF.

The CDR3 DNA reads TGTGCCAGCAGCCGCGGGGGAAGCTCCTACAATGAGCAGTTCTTC. Protein: CASSRGGSSYNEQFF. The gene calls are TRBV4-2 and TRBJ2-1; TRBD2 aligns across 7 bases. The CDR3 runs to 15 residues. The V gene's germline CDR1 is LGHNA and CDR2 YNFKEQ. J lost 0 bases, V lost 4 bases, and 3 bases had no gene match.

The rearrangement joins TRBV7-3 to TRBJ2-7; 14 bases are a match to TRBD2. CDR1 SGHTA and CDR2 FQGTGA come from the germline V gene. Unmatched junction bases numbered 3, after V lost 5 bases and J lost 3 bases. The length of the CDR3 is 15 residues. DNA of the CDR3: TGTGCCAGCAGCGAAGGGACTAGCGGGGGCTACGAGCAGTACTTC. Translated: CASSEGTSGGYEQYF.

This chain uses TRBV7-3 with TRBJ2-1; 7 positions agree with TRBD1. This CDR3 has 15 residues. V was pared by 5 bases and J by 4 bases, with 8 bases of the junction left unmatched. Germline V gene lookup returns CDR1 SGHTA and CDR2 FQGTGA. The CDR3 nucleotides are TGTGCCAGCAGCCCTGACAGGGAAGGGTACAATGAGCAGTTCTTC. It translates to CASSPDREGYNEQFF.

The rearrangement uses TRBV28 and TRBJ2-1; 8 nucleotides match TRBD2. The CDR3 totals 14 residues. Germline V gene sequence: CDR1 MDHEN, CDR2 SYDVKM. J was trimmed by 5 bases and V by 2 bases; bases with no gene match: 2. The CDR3, as DNA: TGTGCCAGCAGTTTAAACGGGGGGGACAATGAGCAGTTCTTC. Translation: CASSLNGGDNEQFF.

The V and J genes are TRBV18 and TRBJ2-2; D is possibly TRBD1 (6 bases). The V end lost 3 bases, the J end lost 3 bases, and 8 bases lay between the germline ends. The CDR3 is 14 residues long. The V gene's germline CDR1 is KGHSH and CDR2 LQKENI. The DNA of the CDR3 is TGTGCCAGCTCACCGGCAGGGGACACCGGGGAGCTGTTTTTT. Amino acid sequence: CASSPAGDTGELFF.

V and J are TRBV29-1 and TRBJ2-5; 13 positions agree with TRBD2. Trimming removed 3 bases from V and 3 bases from J; junction bases left unmatched: 1. Germline values: CDR1 SQVTM, CDR2 ANQGSEA. There are 14 residues in the CDR3. CDR3 sequence (DNA): TGCAGCGTTGACGGACTAGCGGGGGAAGAGACCCAGTACTTC. Translated: CSVDGLAGEETQYF.

This clone was seen only a few times. The chain uses TRBV15 and TRBJ1-2; D call uncertain. From germline, CDR1 is LNHNV and CDR2 YYDKDF (reference sequence). The germline V and J ends were trimmed by 0 bases and 8 bases, with 16 bases remaining between them. This CDR3 comprises 15 residues. DNA for the CDR3: TGTGCCACCAGCAGAGACCGGGAGGGTTGGAGGGGCTACACCTTC. As protein: CATSRDREGWRGYTF.

The chain carries TRBV19 and TRBJ1-1, with D possibly being TRBD1 (6 bases). In germline, CDR1 is LNHDA, CDR2 SQIVND (reference sequence). The CDR3 runs to 16 residues. V was cut by 3 bases and J by 3 bases, with 17 bases left in between. The CDR3 bases are TGTGCCAGTAGTATTCCGAGGCAGGGGCGCGACACTGAAGCTTTCTTT. Protein sequence: CASSIPRQGRDTEAFF.

The chain is built from TRBV5-1 and TRBJ2-5; 8 positions agree with TRBD2. V trimming: 1 base; J trimming: 0 bases; junction bases outside the gene matches: 5. The CDR3 totals 16 residues. Germline assignment: CDR1 SGHRS and CDR2 YFSETQ. CDR3 nucleotides: TGCGCCAGCAGCTTGTCCGGCGGGGGGAACCAAGAGACCCAGTACTTC. Protein: CASSLSGGGNQETQYF.

The chain is built from TRBV19 and TRBJ1-5; D ambiguous. The V gene's germline CDR1 is LNHDA and CDR2 SQIVND (reference sequence). This CDR3 contains 13 residues. The V gene lost 6 bases and the J gene lost 3 bases, with 9 bases spanning the gap. The CDR3 bases are TGTGCCAGTAGGGGTGGGCCCAATCAGCCCCAGCATTTT. Its translation is CASRGGPNQPQHF. The full variable domain, in which reference TRBV19 and TRBJ1-5 provide the parts outside the CDR3, is DGGITQSPKYLFRKEGQNVTLSCEQNLNHDAMYWYRQDPGQGLRLIYYSQIVNDFQKGDIAEGYSVSREKKESFPLTVTSAQKNPTAFYLCASRGGPNQPQHFGDGTRLSIL.

This sequence joins TRBV5-1 and TRBJ2-7; tentatively, D is TRBD1 (5 bases). Between the trimmed V and J ends, which lost 8 bases and 4 bases, there was a span of 10 bases. The germline CDR1 and CDR2 sequences are SGHRS and YFSETQ. This CDR3 is 11 amino acids long. In DNA, the CDR3 is TGCGCCAGTACACAGGATTACGAGCAGTACTTC. Its protein product is CASTQDYEQYF.

The rearrangement joins TRBV5-4 to TRBJ1-2; possible D gene TRBD1, 5 bases. V shed 5 bases and J shed 4 bases, with 21 bases lying between them. This CDR3 is 16 amino acids long. In germline, CDR1 is SGHNT, CDR2 YYREEE (reference sequence). The CDR3 DNA follows: TGTGCCAGCAGTTCCACCTCGCAGGGCACCCTCTATGGCTACACCTTC. Encoded protein: CASSSTSQGTLYGYTF. Complete variable domain (other parts from reference TRBV5-4 and TRBJ1-2): ETGVTQSPTHLIKTRGQQVTLRCSSQSGHNTVSWYQQALGQGPQFIFQYYREEENGRGNFPPRFSGLQFPNYSSELNVNALELDDSALYLCASSSTSQGTLYGYTFGSGTRLTVV.

In nucleotides, the CDR3 is TGTGCCAGTAACCAGAGGGCCGGGTCACCCCTCCACTTT. Protein sequence: CASNQRAGSPLHF. The chain employs TRBV19 and TRBJ1-6; D call uncertain. Germline CDR1 reads LNHDA; CDR2 reads SQIVND (reference sequence). V gave up 7 bases and J gave up 10 bases, with 14 bases separating them. This CDR3 spans 13 amino acids.

Turning to this clone: Distinct nucleotide sequences in the sample also encode this CDR3. The V gene is TRBV7-9, the J gene TRBJ1-2; 7 bases line up with TRBD1. V was pared by 5 bases and J by 6 bases, with 6 bases of the junction left unmatched. This CDR3 has 13 residues. The germline CDR1 and CDR2 sequences are SEHNR and FQNEAQ (reference sequence). CDR3 sequence (DNA): TGTGCCAGCAGCACCACAGGGGTGGATGGCTACACCTTC. Translated, it gives CASSTTGVDGYTF.

This clone was recorded a few times. This CDR3 is also generated by other DNA sequences in the sample. This chain joins TRBV6-1 and TRBJ1-5; the D gene is possibly TRBD1 (5 bases). Looked up from germline, CDR1 is MNHNS and CDR2 is SASEGT. V was cut by 0 bases and J by 5 bases, with 11 bases left in between. The CDR3 is made up of 15 amino acids. Written as DNA, the CDR3 is TGTGCCAGCAGTGAAGCTGGGGGGTTGGATCAGCCCCAGCATTTT. It specifies CASSEAGGLDQPQHF.

This chain uses TRBV3-1 (or the pseudogene TRBV3-2) with TRBJ2-7; 8 nucleotides match TRBD2. This CDR3 is 16 amino acids long. CDR1 is LGHDT, CDR2 YNNKEL, per germline (reference sequence). V was pared by 0 bases and J by 3 bases, with 7 bases of the junction left unmatched. The CDR3 sequence is CASSQDSSSGSYEQYF. Here the CDR3 DNA reads TGTGCCAGCAGCCAAGATTCATCCAGCGGGAGCTACGAGCAGTACTTC.

This clone was seen a handful of times. The CDR3: CASSQEGGTGAYEQYF. In DNA form, the CDR3 reads TGCGCCAGCAGCCAAGAAGGTGGGACAGGGGCCTACGAGCAGTACTTC. The V call is TRBV4-1, the J call TRBJ2-7; 10 bases map to TRBD1. The CDR3 length is 16 residues. Germline assignment: CDR1 MGHRA and CDR2 YSYEKL. V was clipped by 0 bases and J by 2 bases; unmatched bases: 4.

The chain has TRBV2 and TRBJ2-6; the D gene is possibly TRBD2 (5 bases). CDR1 SNHLY and CDR2 FYNNEI come from the germline V gene. This CDR3 has 17 amino acids. V lost 6 bases and J lost 3, with 18 bases in between. CDR3 residues: CASRGLGVVGGANVLTF. The CDR3 coding sequence is TGTGCCAGCAGGGGCCTCGGGGTCGTCGGTGGGGCCAACGTCCTGACTTTC.

The chain links TRBV5-1 to TRBJ2-3; 8 bases match TRBD2. V trimming: 3 bases; J trimming: 2 bases; junction bases outside the gene matches: 5. The CDR3 is 15 amino acids. Germline V CDR1 and CDR2: SGHRS, YFSETQ. In DNA form, the CDR3 reads TGCGCCAGCAGCTCCAGGACTAGCAACACAGATACGCAGTATTTT. This codes for CASSSRTSNTDTQYF. The complete variable domain, with remaining parts taken from reference TRBV5-1 and TRBJ2-3, reads KAGVTQTPRYLIKTRGQQVTLSCSPISGHRSVSWYQQTPGQGLQFLFEYFSETQRNKGNFPGRFSGRQFSNSRSEMNVSTLELGDSALYLCASSSRTSNTDTQYFGPGTRLTVL.

The rearrangement links TRBV25-1 to TRBJ2-1; the match to TRBD2 covers 15 bases. The CDR3 covers 15 residues. The V segment lost 8 bases and the J segment 7 bases; nucleotides outside the gene matches: 6. Germline V gives CDR1 MGHDK, CDR2 SYGVNS. CDR3 sequence: CASQGLAGGINEQFF. In DNA form, the CDR3 reads TGTGCCAGCCAAGGACTAGCGGGGGGGATAAATGAGCAGTTCTTC.

The chain is built from TRBV19 and TRBJ2-1, with D uncertain. Per germline, CDR1 LNHDA and CDR2 SQIVND (reference sequence). This CDR3 is built from 12 residues. Trimming took off 4 bases at V and 10 bases at J, with 11 bases between the two ends. CDR3 nucleotides: TGTGCCAGTAGTAGAGGTGTCAACGAGCAGTTCTTC. It yields the protein CASSRGVNEQFF. Supplemented by reference TRBV19 and TRBJ2-1, the full variable domain reads DGGITQSPKYLFRKEGQNVTLSCEQNLNHDAMYWYRQDPGQGLRLIYYSQIVNDFQKGDIAEGYSVSREKKESFPLTVTSAQKNPTAFYLCASSRGVNEQFFGPGTRLTVL.